This T cell receptor beta chain was captured by sequencing in a study of cytomegalovirus exposure and HLA in healthy donors. The study's findings and limits: Cytomegalovirus-associated TCR beta chains were listed, numbering more than 150.

The CDR3 covers 16 residues. The germline V gene encodes CDR1 ENHRY and CDR2 SYGVKD. Trimming cost V 10 bases and J 1 base, with 20 bases left between them. PCR employed 60 Vbeta and 13 Jbeta primers. Measured with immunoSEQ multiplex PCR; TCRdb has only the in-frame clones, and not every one. Here the sample spans 85,000 to 100,000 clones, 60% to 80% being singletons. Turning to this clone: The antigen is not known.

This TCR was recovered from a man aged 60 to 75 in good health and CMV-seronegative. The rearrangement links TRBV10-3 to TRBJ1-5, with D tentatively TRBD1 (6 bases). Sequencing was performed on PBMCs. The DNA for the CDR3 is TGTGCCACCGAGTCGCGAACAGGGCGCAGCAATCAGCCCCAGCATTTT. Translation gives CATESRTGRSNQPQHF.